The present T cell receptor beta chain was sequenced within a study of blood T cell repertoires in COVID-19. Study-level background: In each case, the material was cDNA or gDNA derived from T cells, B-cell-depleted T cells, or PBMCs.

From germline, CDR1 is SGHAT and CDR2 FQNNGV. The trim removed 5 bases at V and 8 bases at J, leaving 9 bases unmatched. This CDR3 is 14 amino acids long. Study processing details: The assay estimated nucleated cells by amplifying reference gene primers. Sequencing used immunoSEQ multiplex PCR; TCRdb keeps in-frame clones, though not all of them. The V and J calls and the clone size are those of that table, but D and trimming were determined from the DNA. There are about 220,000 clones in the sample; approximately 92% occur only once, and 3% to 3.5% lies in the top ten. Those enrolled, adults aged 18 to 89 years, came from about two dozen US areas.

Sequencing was carried out using PBMCs or T cells enriched from blood (not recorded which). The chain combines TRBV11-2 with TRBJ1-2, with TRBD1 matching over 9 bases. The source of this sequence is a young woman in a cohort exposed to, infected with or recovered from COVID-19 (not recorded which). Here the CDR3 DNA reads TGTGCCAGCAGCCCTCAACAGGGGGCCGAGGGCTACACCTTC. Amino acid sequence: CASSPQQGAEGYTF.